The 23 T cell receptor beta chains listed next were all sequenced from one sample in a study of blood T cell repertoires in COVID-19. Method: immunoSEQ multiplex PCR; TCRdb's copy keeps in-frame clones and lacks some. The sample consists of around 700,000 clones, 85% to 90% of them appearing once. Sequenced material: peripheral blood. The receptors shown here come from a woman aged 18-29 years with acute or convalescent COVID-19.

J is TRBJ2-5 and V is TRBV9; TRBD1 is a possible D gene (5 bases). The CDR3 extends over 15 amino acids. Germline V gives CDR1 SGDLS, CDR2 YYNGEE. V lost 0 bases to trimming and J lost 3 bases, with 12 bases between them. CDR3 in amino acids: CASSVGGRKKETQYF. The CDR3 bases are TGTGCCAGCAGCGTAGGGGGCAGAAAGAAAGAGACCCAGTACTTC.

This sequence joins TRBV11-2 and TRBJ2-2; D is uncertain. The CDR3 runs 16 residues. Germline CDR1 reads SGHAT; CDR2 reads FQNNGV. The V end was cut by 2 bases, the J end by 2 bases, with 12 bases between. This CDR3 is CASSLYLDTNTGELFF. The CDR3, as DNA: TGTGCCAGCAGCTTATATTTAGACACTAACACCGGGGAGCTGTTTTTT.

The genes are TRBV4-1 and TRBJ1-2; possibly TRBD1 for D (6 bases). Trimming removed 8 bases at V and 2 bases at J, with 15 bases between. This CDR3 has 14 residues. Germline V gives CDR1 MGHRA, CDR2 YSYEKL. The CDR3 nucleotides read TGCGCCAGCTCTATAACCGGGACAAACTATGGCTACACCTTC. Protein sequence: CASSITGTNYGYTF.

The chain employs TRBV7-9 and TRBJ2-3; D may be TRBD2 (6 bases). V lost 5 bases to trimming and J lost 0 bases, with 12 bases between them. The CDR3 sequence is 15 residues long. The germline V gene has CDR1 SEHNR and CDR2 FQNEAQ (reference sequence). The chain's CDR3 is CASSVGTQSTDTQYF. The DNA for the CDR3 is TGTGCCAGCAGCGTCGGGACTCAAAGCACAGATACGCAGTATTTT.

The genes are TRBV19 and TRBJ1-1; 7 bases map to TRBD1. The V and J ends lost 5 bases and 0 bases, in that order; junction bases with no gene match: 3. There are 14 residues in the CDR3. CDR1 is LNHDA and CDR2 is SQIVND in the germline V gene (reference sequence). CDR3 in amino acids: CASSFGTVNTEAFF. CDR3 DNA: TGTGCCAGTAGTTTCGGGACAGTGAACACTGAAGCTTTCTTT. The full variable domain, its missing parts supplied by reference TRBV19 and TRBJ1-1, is DGGITQSPKYLFRKEGQNVTLSCEQNLNHDAMYWYRQDPGQGLRLIYYSQIVNDFQKGDIAEGYSVSREKKESFPLTVTSAQKNPTAFYLCASSFGTVNTEAFFGQGTRLTVV.

The CDR3 DNA sequence: TGTGCCAGCAGGATACAGACAAACTATGGCTACACCTTC. It codes for CASRIQTNYGYTF. The chain recombines TRBV28 with TRBJ1-2; D unclear. Deletions cut 6 bases from V and 2 bases from J, with 10 bases between. Germline assignment: CDR1 MDHEN and CDR2 SYDVKM. CDR3 length: 13 residues.

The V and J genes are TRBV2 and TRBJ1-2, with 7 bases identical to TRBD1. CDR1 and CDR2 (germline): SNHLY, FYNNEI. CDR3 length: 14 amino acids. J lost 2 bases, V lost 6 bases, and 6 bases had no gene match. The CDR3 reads CASRDRDQNYGYTF. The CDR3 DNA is TGTGCCAGCAGAGACAGGGACCAGAACTATGGCTACACCTTC.

This chain's CDR3 is CASSVTQGVTEAFF. The CDR3 DNA sequence: TGTGCCAGCAGTGTTACGCAGGGTGTTACTGAAGCTTTCTTT. The chain recombines TRBV2 with TRBJ1-1; the D gene is possibly TRBD1 (5 bases). V was shortened by 4 bases and J by 5 bases, with 14 bases between the two germline ends. CDR1 and CDR2 from the germline V gene are SNHLY and FYNNEI. This CDR3 has 14 residues.

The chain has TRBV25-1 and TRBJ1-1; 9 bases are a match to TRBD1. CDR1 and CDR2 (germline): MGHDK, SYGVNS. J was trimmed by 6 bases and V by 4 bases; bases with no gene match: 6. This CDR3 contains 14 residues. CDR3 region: CASSVGGQGAEAFF. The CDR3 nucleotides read TGTGCCAGCAGTGTTGGGGGACAGGGTGCTGAAGCTTTCTTT.

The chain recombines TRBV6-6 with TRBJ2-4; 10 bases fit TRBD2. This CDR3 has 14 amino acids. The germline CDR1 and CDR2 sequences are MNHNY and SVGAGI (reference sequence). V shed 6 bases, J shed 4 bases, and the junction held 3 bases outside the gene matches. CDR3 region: CASSLSGGKNIQYF. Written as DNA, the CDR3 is TGTGCCAGCAGCCTTAGCGGGGGGAAAAACATTCAGTACTTC.

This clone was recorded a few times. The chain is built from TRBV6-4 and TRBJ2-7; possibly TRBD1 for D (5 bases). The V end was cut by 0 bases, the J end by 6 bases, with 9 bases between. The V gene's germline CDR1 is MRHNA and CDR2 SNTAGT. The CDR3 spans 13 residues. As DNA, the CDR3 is TGTGCCAGCAGTGACTCGATGGGGCTCGAGCAGTACTTC. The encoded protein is CASSDSMGLEQYF.

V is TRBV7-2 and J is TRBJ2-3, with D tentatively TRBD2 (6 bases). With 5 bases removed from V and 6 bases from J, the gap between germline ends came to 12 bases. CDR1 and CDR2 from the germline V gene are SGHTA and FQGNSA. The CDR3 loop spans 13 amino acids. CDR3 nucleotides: TGTGCCAGCAGCATAACTAGCTCGGATACGCAGTATTTT. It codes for CASSITSSDTQYF. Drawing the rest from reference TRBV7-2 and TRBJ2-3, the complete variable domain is GAGVSQSPSNKVTEKGKDVELRCDPISGHTALYWYRQSLGQGLEFLIYFQGNSAPDKSGLPSDRFSAERTGGSVSTLTIQRTQQEDSAVYLCASSITSSDTQYFGPGTRLTVL.

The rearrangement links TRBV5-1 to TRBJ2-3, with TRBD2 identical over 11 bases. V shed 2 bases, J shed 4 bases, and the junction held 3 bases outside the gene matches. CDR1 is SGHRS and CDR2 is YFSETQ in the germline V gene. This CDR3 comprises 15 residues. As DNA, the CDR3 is TGCGCCAGCAGCTTTAGCGGGGGGGATCCAGATACGCAGTATTTT. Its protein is CASSFSGGDPDTQYF.

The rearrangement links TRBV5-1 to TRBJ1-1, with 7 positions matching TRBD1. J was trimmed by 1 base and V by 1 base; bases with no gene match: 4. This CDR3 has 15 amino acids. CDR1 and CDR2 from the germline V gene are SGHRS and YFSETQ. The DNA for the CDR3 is TGCGCCAGCAGCTTGATGGGACAGTCGAACACTGAAGCTTTCTTT. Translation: CASSLMGQSNTEAFF.

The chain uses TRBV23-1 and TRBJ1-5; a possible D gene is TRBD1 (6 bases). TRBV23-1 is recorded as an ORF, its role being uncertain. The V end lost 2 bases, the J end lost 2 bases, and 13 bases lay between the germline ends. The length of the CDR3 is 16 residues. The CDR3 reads CASSQEQGTGNQPQHF. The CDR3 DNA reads TGCGCCAGCAGTCAAGAACAGGGTACAGGCAATCAGCCCCAGCATTTT.

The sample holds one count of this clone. The CDR3 DNA sequence: TGTGCCAGCAGCTTTGTACACGGGGTGGCAGATACGCAGTATTTT. Translating gives CASSFVHGVADTQYF. The V and J genes are TRBV25-1 and TRBJ2-3; D may be TRBD2 (5 bases). The germline gives CDR1 MGHDK, CDR2 SYGVNS. The CDR3 loop spans 15 amino acids. V was pared by 6 bases and J by 4 bases, with 17 bases between. The full variable domain, rest sourced from reference TRBV25-1 and TRBJ2-3, is EADIYQTPRYLVIGTGKKITLECSQTMGHDKMYWYQQDPGMELHLIHYSYGVNSTEKGDLSSESTVSRIRTEHFPLTLESARPSHTSQYLCASSFVHGVADTQYFGPGTRLTVL.

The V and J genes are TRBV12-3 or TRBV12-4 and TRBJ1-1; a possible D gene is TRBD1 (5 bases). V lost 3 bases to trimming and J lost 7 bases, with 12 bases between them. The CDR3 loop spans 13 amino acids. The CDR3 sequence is CASSLGPRIEAFF. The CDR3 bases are TGTGCCAGCAGTTTGGGGCCGAGGATTGAAGCTTTCTTT.

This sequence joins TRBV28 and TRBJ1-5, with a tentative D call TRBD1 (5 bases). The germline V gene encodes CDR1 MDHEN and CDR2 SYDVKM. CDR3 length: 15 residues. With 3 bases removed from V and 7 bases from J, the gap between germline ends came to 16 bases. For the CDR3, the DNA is TGTGCCAGCAGTTTGAGGCAGGGACTCTACCAGCCCCAGCATTTT. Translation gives CASSLRQGLYQPQHF.

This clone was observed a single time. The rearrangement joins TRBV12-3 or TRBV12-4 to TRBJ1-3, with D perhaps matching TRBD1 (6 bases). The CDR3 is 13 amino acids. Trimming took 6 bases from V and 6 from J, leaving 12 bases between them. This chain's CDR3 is CASSRAGVNTIYF. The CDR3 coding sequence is TGTGCCAGCAGCAGGGCAGGGGTAAACACCATATATTTT.

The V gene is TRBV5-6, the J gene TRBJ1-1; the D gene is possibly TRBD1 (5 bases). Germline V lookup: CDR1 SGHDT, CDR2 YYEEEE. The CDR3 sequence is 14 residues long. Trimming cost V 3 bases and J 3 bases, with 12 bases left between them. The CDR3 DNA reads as TGTGCCAGCAGCTGGGGCAGGGTAGACACTGAAGCTTTCTTT. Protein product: CASSWGRVDTEAFF.

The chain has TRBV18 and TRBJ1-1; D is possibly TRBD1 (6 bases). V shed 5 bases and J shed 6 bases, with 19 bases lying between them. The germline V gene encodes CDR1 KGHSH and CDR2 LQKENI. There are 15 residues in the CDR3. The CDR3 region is CASSSGQVVSSEAFF. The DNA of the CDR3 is TGTGCCAGCTCATCGGGACAAGTTGTATCCTCTGAAGCTTTCTTT.

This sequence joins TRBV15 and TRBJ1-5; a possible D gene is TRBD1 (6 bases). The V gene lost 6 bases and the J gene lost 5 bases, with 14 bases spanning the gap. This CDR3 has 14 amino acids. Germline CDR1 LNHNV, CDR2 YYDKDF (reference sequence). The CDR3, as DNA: TGTGCCACCAGTTGGGGAGGGGGGGATCAGCCCCAGCATTTT. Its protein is CATSWGGGDQPQHF.

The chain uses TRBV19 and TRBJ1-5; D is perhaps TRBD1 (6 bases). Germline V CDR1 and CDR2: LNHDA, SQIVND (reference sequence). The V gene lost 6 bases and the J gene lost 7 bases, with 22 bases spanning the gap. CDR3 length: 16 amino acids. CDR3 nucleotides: TGTGCCAGTAGCAAATCCCGGGACACCGACTTCCAGCCCCAGCATTTT. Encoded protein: CASSKSRDTDFQPQHF.